The source of this T cell receptor beta chain is a study of shared clonotypes between healthy human individuals. The protocol was immunoSEQ multiplex PCR, while the TCRdb copy is restricted to in-frame clones and leaves out a portion. The data show about 1 million clones, roughly 70% seen once. Trimming removed 2 bases from V and 0 bases from J; junction bases left unmatched: 3. The germline gives CDR1 SGHRS, CDR2 YFSETQ. The CDR3 is made up of 15 amino acids. The sequenced sample was memory CD4+ T cells sorted from blood. The subset denotes: CD45RA-negative fraction. The sequence came from a man younger than 35 in good health. The chain employs TRBV5-1 and TRBJ1-2; 8 bases fit TRBD1. The CDR3 loop reads CASSFGQGPNYGYTF. In DNA, the CDR3 is TGCGCCAGCAGCTTCGGACAGGGTCCTAACTATGGCTACACCTTC.